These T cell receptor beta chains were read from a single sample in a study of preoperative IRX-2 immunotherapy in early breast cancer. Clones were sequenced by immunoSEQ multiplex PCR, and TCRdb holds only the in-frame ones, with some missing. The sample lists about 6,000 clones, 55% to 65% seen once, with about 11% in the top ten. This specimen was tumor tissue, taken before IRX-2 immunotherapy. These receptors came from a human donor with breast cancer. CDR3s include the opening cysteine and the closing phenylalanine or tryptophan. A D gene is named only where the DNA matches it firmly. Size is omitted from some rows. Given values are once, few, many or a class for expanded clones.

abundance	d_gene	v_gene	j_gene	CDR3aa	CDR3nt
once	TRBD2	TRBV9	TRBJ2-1	CASSVGMGLAGVNEQFF	TGTGCCAGCAGCGTAGGCATGGGACTAGCGGGAGTTAATGAGCAGTTCTTC
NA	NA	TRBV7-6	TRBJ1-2	CASSFPLTINYGYTF	TGTGCCAGCAGTTTCCCTCTGACAATCAACTATGGCTACACCTTC
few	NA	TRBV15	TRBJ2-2	CATLPGTNTGELFF	TGTGCCACCCTACCGGGGACTAACACCGGGGAGCTGTTTTTT
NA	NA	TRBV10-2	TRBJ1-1	CATLGTGNTEAFF	TGCGCCACCTTAGGGACGGGGAACACTGAAGCTTTCTTT
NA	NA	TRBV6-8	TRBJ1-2	CASSYRSRNYGYTF	TGTGCCAGCAGTTATAGATCTCGGAACTATGGCTACACCTTC
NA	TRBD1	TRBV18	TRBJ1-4	CASSPGTGIEKLFF	TGTGCCAGCTCACCCGGGACAGGAATAGAAAAACTGTTTTTT
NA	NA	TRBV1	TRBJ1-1	CASSQAGNTEAFF	TGCGCCAGCAGCCAAGCGGGGAACACTGAAGCTTTCTTT
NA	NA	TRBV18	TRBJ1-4	CASSPSTVSEKLFF	TGTGCCAGCTCACCATCTACCGTTAGTGAAAAACTGTTTTTT
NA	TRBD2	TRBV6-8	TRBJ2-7	CASNARTSGSSYEQYF	TGTGCCAGCAACGCCCGGACTAGCGGGAGCTCCTACGAGCAGTACTTC
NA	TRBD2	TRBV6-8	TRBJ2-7	CASRRLANPYEQYF	TGTGCCAGCAGGAGACTAGCGAACCCCTACGAGCAGTACTTC
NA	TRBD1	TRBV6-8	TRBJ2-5	CAISPGTGGRETQYF	TGTGCCATCAGCCCTGGGACAGGGGGTAGGGAGACCCAGTACTTC
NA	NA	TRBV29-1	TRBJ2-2	CSVTHVSSGELFF	TGCAGCGTCACTCACGTCTCTTCCGGGGAGCTGTTTTTT
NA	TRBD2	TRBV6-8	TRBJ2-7	CASRGTRGYEQYF	TGTGCCAGCAGGGGGACTAGAGGGTACGAGCAGTACTTC
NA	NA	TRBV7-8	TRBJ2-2	CASSPRMAADAGELFF	TGTGCCAGCAGCCCGCGTATGGCGGCAGACGCCGGGGAGCTGTTTTTT
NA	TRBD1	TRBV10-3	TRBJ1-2	CAISESRQGERTGGYTF	TGTGCCATCAGTGAGTCTAGACAGGGCGAACGCACGGGGGGCTACACCTTC
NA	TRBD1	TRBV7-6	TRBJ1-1	CASSQGAQVTGAEAFF	TGTGCCAGCAGCCAGGGGGCGCAAGTGACTGGCGCTGAAGCTTTCTTT